One and the same sample provided the 19 T cell receptor beta chains below, sequenced in a study of siplizumab effects on memory and regulatory T cells (dated by TCRdb to 2018 to 2020). The receptor library was made with the immunoSEQ multiplex PCR assay. Not all clones reach the TCRdb copy of this immuneACCESS table, which keeps in-frame sequences only. Checked studies attribute under half of the gap to unresolved V genes and leave the rest unexplained. The sample includes approximately 92,000 clones, with roughly 94% observed a single time. In total, the top ten clones hold around 1.5% of the sample. Material: non-Treg CD4+ T cells sorted from blood. The cell subset or site label of this sample denotes: FACS-sorted unstimulated CD4+ non-regulatory T cells. These receptor sequences come from a human donor in good health.

The genes are TRBV28 and TRBJ2-2; no clear D. In germline, CDR1 is MDHEN, CDR2 SYDVKM. V lost 3 bases, J lost 8 bases, and 7 bases lay in between. The CDR3 spans 12 residues. CDR3 nucleotide sequence: TGTGCCAGCAGTTTGCTAAGAGGGGAGCTGTTTTTT. It encodes CASSLLRGELFF. Using reference TRBV28 and TRBJ2-2 for the parts outside the CDR3, the full variable domain is DVKVTQSSRYLVKRTGEKVFLECVQDMDHENMFWYRQDPGLGLRLIYFSYDVKMKEKGDIPEGYSVSREKKERFSLILESASTNQTSMYLCASSLLRGELFFGEGSRLTVL.

The rearrangement links TRBV6-1 to TRBJ2-3; D may be TRBD1 or TRBD2 (7 bases each). CDR3 length equals 17 residues. V was pared by 1 base and J by 4 bases, with 18 bases between. CDR1 and CDR2 (germline): MNHNS, SASEGT. The CDR3 sequence is CASSEGVAAGGADTQYF. The CDR3 DNA sequence: TGTGCCAGCAGTGAAGGGGTCGCGGCAGGGGGGGCAGATACGCAGTATTTT.

The gene calls are TRBV5-5 and TRBJ2-1; tentative D call: TRBD1 (5 bases). Trimming took 0 bases from V and 7 from J, leaving 11 bases between them. This CDR3 spans 14 amino acids. Per the germline V gene, CDR1 is SGHKS and CDR2 is YYEKEE (reference sequence). The CDR3 here is CASSLVQVPNEQFF. DNA for the CDR3: TGTGCCAGCAGCTTGGTACAGGTACCTAATGAGCAGTTCTTC.

The chain employs TRBV18 and TRBJ2-5, with TRBD1 matching 9 bases. V lost 4 bases and J lost 2; bases outside the gene matches: 5. The CDR3 is 15 amino acids. Germline V gives CDR1 KGHSH, CDR2 LQKENI. Here the CDR3 reads CASSRTGTGQETQYF. For the CDR3, the DNA is TGTGCCAGCTCACGCACCGGGACAGGGCAAGAGACCCAGTACTTC.

The rearrangement links TRBV11-3 to TRBJ2-2; no clear D gene. Germline V CDR1 and CDR2: SGHNT, YENEEA. The V and J ends lost 2 bases and 0 bases respectively, with 10 bases between them. The CDR3 is made up of 16 amino acids. The CDR3 here is CASSLFGPPNTGELFF. The CDR3 coding sequence is TGTGCCAGCAGCTTATTCGGACCACCGAACACCGGGGAGCTGTTTTTT.

The chain couples TRBV2 to TRBJ2-7; possibly TRBD1 for D (6 bases). The V end lost 10 bases, the J end lost 2 bases, and 12 bases lay between the germline ends. CDR1 SNHLY and CDR2 FYNNEI come from the germline V gene. CDR3 length equals 12 residues. For the CDR3, the DNA is TGTGCCAACGGACAGAATACCTACGAGCAGTACTTC. It yields the protein CANGQNTYEQYF.

The chain uses TRBV5-1 and TRBJ2-5, with 7 bases identical to TRBD1. CDR3 length: 13 residues. The germline CDR1 and CDR2 sequences are SGHRS and YFSETQ. With V trimmed by 5 bases and J by 3 bases, 4 bases remained unmatched. CDR3 residues: CASRGGTEETQYF. CDR3 in DNA: TGCGCCAGCAGGGGTGGGACAGAAGAGACCCAGTACTTC.

This CDR3 reads CASSVGGENNEKLFF. In DNA, the CDR3 is TGTGCCAGCAGCGTAGGGGGGGAAAATAATGAAAAACTGTTTTTT. This rearrangement joins TRBV9 to TRBJ1-4; a weak D match, TRBD1 (5 bases). Between the trimmed V and J ends, which lost 0 bases and 4 bases, there was a span of 10 bases. CDR3 length: 15 amino acids. Germline assignment: CDR1 SGDLS and CDR2 YYNGEE.

This clone was counted only a few times. The genes are TRBV9 and TRBJ1-1; D perhaps matches TRBD1 (6 bases). V was shortened by 0 bases and J by 1 base, with 10 bases between the two germline ends. The CDR3 contains 15 residues. Germline values: CDR1 SGDLS, CDR2 YYNGEE. Here the CDR3 DNA reads TGTGCCAGCAGCGTAGCCCCAGGGGAGAACACTGAAGCTTTCTTT. It codes for CASSVAPGENTEAFF.

The chain combines TRBV19 with TRBJ1-1; D uncertain. Germline CDR1 and CDR2: LNHDA and SQIVND (reference sequence). V lost 3 bases and J lost 11, with 13 bases in between. CDR3 length equals 12 residues. The CDR3 DNA reads as TGTGCCAGTAGTATGAGCGGGAAAGGCGCTTTCTTT. Its protein product is CASSMSGKGAFF.

The chain uses TRBV19 and TRBJ2-5, with 8 bases identical to TRBD1. The V segment lost 5 bases and the J segment 4 bases; nucleotides outside the gene matches: 6. CDR1 is LNHDA, CDR2 SQIVND, per germline (reference sequence). CDR3 length equals 14 residues. In DNA, the CDR3 is TGTGCCAGTAGTCCCGGGACAGGAGGAGAGACCCAGTACTTC. Translated: CASSPGTGGETQYF.

The chain joins TRBV10-1 to TRBJ2-3; tentative D call: TRBD1 (5 bases). Trimming stripped 0 bases from V and 2 bases from J, with 9 bases between. Germline CDR1 and CDR2: WNHNN and SYGVQD (reference sequence). The CDR3 totals 15 residues. For the CDR3, the DNA is TGCGCCAGCAGTGAGTCGGGGCAGATCACAGATACGCAGTATTTT. It translates to CASSESGQITDTQYF.

This sequence joins TRBV18 and TRBJ1-2; possibly TRBD1 for D (5 bases). CDR3 length equals 13 residues. CDR1 is KGHSH, CDR2 LQKENI, per germline. Trimming took 6 bases from V and 10 from J, leaving 18 bases between them. The CDR3 DNA sequence: TGTGCCAGCTCCCTCACGGAGGGGAATGACTACACCTTC. This encodes CASSLTEGNDYTF.

The rearrangement uses TRBV11-2 and TRBJ2-2; 11 bases are shared with TRBD1. Germline CDR1 is SGHAT and CDR2 is FQNNGV. This CDR3 has 17 residues. V lost 1 base, J lost 6 bases, and 7 bases stayed unmatched. Here the CDR3 reads CASSLVIRTGGPGELFF. The CDR3 coding sequence is TGTGCCAGCAGCTTAGTTATTCGGACAGGGGGCCCCGGGGAGCTGTTTTTT. The whole variable domain, remainder taken from reference TRBV11-2 and TRBJ2-2, is EAGVAQSPRYKIIEKRQSVAFWCNPISGHATLYWYQQILGQGPKLLIQFQNNGVVDDSQLPKDRFSAERLKGVDSTLKIQPAKLEDSAVYLCASSLVIRTGGPGELFFGEGSRLTVL.

The chain has TRBV6-1 and TRBJ1-5, with a weak D call TRBD1 (6 bases). The germline gives CDR1 MNHNS, CDR2 SASEGT. This CDR3 contains 18 residues. The V end was cut by 4 bases, the J end by 0 bases, with 19 bases between. The CDR3 loop reads CASSVVGQGSSSNQPQHF. CDR3 coding DNA: TGTGCCAGCAGTGTGGTAGGGCAGGGGAGTTCTAGCAATCAGCCCCAGCATTTT.

V gene TRBV29-1 combines with J gene TRBJ1-4; 10 nucleotides align to TRBD1. CDR3 length: 14 amino acids. CDR1 and CDR2 (germline): SQVTM, ANQGSEA. Unmatched junction bases numbered 5, after V lost 8 bases and J lost 2 bases. The CDR3 protein is CSITTGGTNEKLFF. The CDR3 DNA follows: TGCAGCATAACGACAGGGGGCACTAATGAAAAACTGTTTTTT.

This chain links TRBV28 with TRBJ2-1, with a possible D match to TRBD2 (6 bases). This CDR3 contains 14 residues. From germline, CDR1 is MDHEN and CDR2 SYDVKM. Trimming took 5 bases from V and 4 from J, leaving 12 bases between them. CDR3 sequence reads: CASSGGTGYNEQFF. The CDR3 nucleotides are TGTGCCAGCAGTGGCGGGACGGGTTACAATGAGCAGTTCTTC.

The J gene is TRBJ2-1, the V gene TRBV7-9; D unclear. The CDR3 extends over 12 amino acids. Germline V gene data show CDR1 as SEHNR and CDR2 as FQNEAQ (reference sequence). V lost 5 bases to trimming and J lost 8 bases, with 10 bases between them. The DNA of the CDR3 is TGTGCCAGCAGCCCACCGACCGATGAGCAGTTCTTC. Translating gives CASSPPTDEQFF.

V usage is TRBV6-5 and J usage is TRBJ2-1, with D possibly matching TRBD2 (6 bases). Looked up from germline, CDR1 is MNHEY and CDR2 is SVGAGI. V was clipped by 10 bases and J by 6 bases, with 19 bases between them. The CDR3 sequence is 14 residues long. CDR3 residues: CATNKRREPNEQFF. In nucleotides, the CDR3 is TGTGCCACGAATAAACGTCGGGAGCCCAATGAGCAGTTCTTC.